The clone carrying this TCR beta chain was observed a handful of times. In terms of age and location, participants ranged from roughly 18 to 100 years and lived in roughly 22 US areas. Researchers sorted participants into cohorts using their self-reported clinical history. This sample was included in a study of blood T cell repertoires in COVID-19. Per the original methods: Reference gene primer amplification gave nucleated cell count estimates. Clones were read by immunoSEQ multiplex PCR, and TCRdb kept only the in-frame ones, dropping some. The V and J calls and clone size come from that table; D and trimming were worked out from the DNA. The sample includes 200,000 to 300,000 clones, roughly 86% seen only once; the top ten take roughly 2.6%. In germline, CDR1 is SEHNR, CDR2 FQNEAQ (reference sequence). There are 14 residues in the CDR3. Trimming took off 1 base at V and 2 bases at J, with 7 bases between the two ends.

The sequenced material came from PBMCs or T cells enriched from blood (not recorded which). The sequence was obtained from a woman aged 25 to 39 with acute COVID-19. The chain links TRBV7-9 to TRBJ2-3; no clear D. The CDR3 here is CASSLGAITDTQYF. The CDR3, as DNA: TGTGCCAGCAGCTTAGGGGCGATCACAGATACGCAGTATTTT.